Described below is a single T cell receptor beta chain sequence and its context. It has no known antigen specificity. Nothing much larger sits one base from this clone, and base qualities are not available. This specimen belongs to a study of cytomegalovirus exposure and HLA in healthy donors (dated by TCRdb to 2017 to 2019). About the investigation overall: A later analysis indicated that the 110 or so validation repertoires were generated on the platform also employed for the approximately 700 repertoires of the first cohort. High-throughput TCR immunosequencing, statistical association of individual TCRs with disease status, and machine learning were combined to predict cytomegalovirus infection status. Along with the approximately 600-subject first cohort, a separate validation cohort of approximately 110 different subjects was used. The aim of the study was to test whether cataloging public T cell receptors could identify signatures of past pathogen exposure. The investigation overall reported the following: Three of the identified cytomegalovirus-associated TCR beta chains were confirmed in vitro to be specific for cytomegalovirus antigens. The classifier was reported to diagnose cytomegalovirus status with high specificity and sensitivity in both the original cohort and the validation cohort. Most TCR sequences were observed very rarely across donors, whereas some public TCRs were present in many individuals. In the study, approximately 160 TCR beta chains were listed as associated with cytomegalovirus. It was suggested by the authors that the approach could potentially be generalized to other disease states and immunological phenotypes. A later analysis had no HLA typing for the validation cohort, so co-occurrence there was scored across all 130 or so repertoires. Subsequent analysis determined that TCRs grouped into clusters in the first cohort also showed a tendency toward co-occurrence across the 120 or so validation repertoires, and 85% to 95% of cluster scores exceeded 0.

The library was produced with the immunoSEQ multiplex PCR assay. The study's processing was this. A statistical classification framework was developed to diagnose cytomegalovirus status using the catalog of TCR beta chain sequences. TCRdb holds this immuneACCESS table with in-frame rearrangements only. Some clones are missing; in checked studies, unresolved V genes explain under half, and the rest has no known cause. V, J and clone size are taken as reported in that table, and D and trimming were inferred from the DNA itself. This sample comprises 100,000 to 150,000 clones, 80% to 90% of them detected only once. The top ten clonotypes cover around 1.1% of the sample. Separate from the approximately 700-subject first cohort, the validation cohort of over 90 subjects was the group to which the donors belonged. The germline V gene encodes CDR1 KGHSY and CDR2 FQNENV. Germline trimming: 3 bases from V, 2 bases from J; junction bases outside gene matches: 3. The CDR3 measures 14 amino acids from cysteine to phenylalanine. CDR3 DNA is the only sequence kept; it has 42 bases, read in frame from the first base.

Sequenced sample: PBMCs. This chain joins TRBV16 to TRBJ2-7; 8 nucleotides in the junction match TRBD2. This TCR was recovered from a woman younger than 35 in good health and CMV-seronegative. The DNA reads as follows: TGTGCCAGCAGCCACCCGACTAGCGCCTACGAGCAGTACTTC. Translation gives CASSHPTSAYEQYF. This CDR3, with the reference TRBV16 and TRBJ2-7 proteins standing in past its ends, gives the full variable domain GEEVAQTPKHLVRGEGQKAKLYCAPIKGHSYVFWYQQVLKNEFKFLISFQNENVFDETGMPKERFSAKCLPNSPCSLEIQATKLEDSAVYFCASSHPTSAYEQYFGPGTRLTVT.